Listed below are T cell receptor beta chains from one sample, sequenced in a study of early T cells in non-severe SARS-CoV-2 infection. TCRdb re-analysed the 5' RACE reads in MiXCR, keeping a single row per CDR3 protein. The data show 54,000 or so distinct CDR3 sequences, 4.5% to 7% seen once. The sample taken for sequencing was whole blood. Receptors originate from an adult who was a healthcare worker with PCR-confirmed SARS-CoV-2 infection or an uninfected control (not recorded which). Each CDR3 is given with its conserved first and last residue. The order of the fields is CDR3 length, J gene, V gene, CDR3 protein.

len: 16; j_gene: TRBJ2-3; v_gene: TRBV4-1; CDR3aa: CASSQVSGYVADTQYF
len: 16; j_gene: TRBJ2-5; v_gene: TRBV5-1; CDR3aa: CASSLGLIAGQETQYF
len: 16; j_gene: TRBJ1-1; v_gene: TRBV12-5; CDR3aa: CASGFQQGPSRTEAFF
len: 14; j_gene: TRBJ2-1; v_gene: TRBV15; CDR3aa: CAAQKDSWSGEQFF
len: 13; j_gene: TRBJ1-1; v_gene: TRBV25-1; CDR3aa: CASRGFQGTEAFF
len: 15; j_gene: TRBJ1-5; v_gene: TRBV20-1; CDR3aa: CSAVPGTGGNHPQHF
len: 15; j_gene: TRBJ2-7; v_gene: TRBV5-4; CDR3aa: CASSSRVAGGGEQYF
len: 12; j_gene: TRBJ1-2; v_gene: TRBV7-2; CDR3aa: CASSLRSYGYTF
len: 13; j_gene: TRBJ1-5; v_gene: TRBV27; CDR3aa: CASSLEGGQPQHF
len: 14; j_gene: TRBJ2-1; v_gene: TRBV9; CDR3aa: CASSVAGGWNEQFF
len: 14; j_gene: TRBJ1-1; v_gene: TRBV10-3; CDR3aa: CAISLNRGNTEAFF
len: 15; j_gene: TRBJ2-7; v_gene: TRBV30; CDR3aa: CAWSWGTSGRTEQYF
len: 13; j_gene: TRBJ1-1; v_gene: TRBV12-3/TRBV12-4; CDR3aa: CASIRPGNTEAFF
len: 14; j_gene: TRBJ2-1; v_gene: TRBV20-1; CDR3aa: CSAQTVGKVGEQFF
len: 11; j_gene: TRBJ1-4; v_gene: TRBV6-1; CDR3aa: CASRKNEKLFF
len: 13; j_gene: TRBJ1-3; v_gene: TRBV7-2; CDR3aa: CASRLGHGDTIYF
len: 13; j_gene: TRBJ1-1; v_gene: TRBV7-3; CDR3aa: CASSLTDRSEAFF
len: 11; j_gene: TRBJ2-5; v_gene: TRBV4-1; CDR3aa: CASSREGAQYF
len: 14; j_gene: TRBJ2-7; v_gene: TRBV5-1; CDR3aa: CASSPGLVGYEQYF
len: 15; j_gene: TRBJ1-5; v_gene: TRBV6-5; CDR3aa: CASSQDRGNNQPQHF
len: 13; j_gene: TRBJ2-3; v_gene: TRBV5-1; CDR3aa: CASSSQGSDTQYF
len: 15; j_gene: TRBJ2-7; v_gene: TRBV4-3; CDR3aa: CASSTGQGLSYEQYF
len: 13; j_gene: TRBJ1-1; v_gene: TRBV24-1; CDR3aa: CATRGQGITEAFF
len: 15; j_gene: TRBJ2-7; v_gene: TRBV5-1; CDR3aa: CASSWGTSGQYEQYF
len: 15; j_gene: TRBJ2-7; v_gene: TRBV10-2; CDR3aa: CASSGTGGRAHEQYF
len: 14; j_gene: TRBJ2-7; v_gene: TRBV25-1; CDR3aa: CASSDPSLLREQYF
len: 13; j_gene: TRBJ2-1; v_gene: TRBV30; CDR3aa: CACSGARDDEQFF
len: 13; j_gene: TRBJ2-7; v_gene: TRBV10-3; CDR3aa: CAISESLIHEQYF
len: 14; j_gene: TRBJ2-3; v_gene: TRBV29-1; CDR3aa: CSGSWTFPPDTQYF
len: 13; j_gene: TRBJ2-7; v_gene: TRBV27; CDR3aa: CASSLSYGNEQYF
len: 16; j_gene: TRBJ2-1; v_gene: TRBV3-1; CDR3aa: CASGGVSQRGAYEQFF
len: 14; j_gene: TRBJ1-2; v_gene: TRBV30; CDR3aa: CACIDRGFFFGYTF
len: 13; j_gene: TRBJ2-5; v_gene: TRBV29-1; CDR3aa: CSVDRQGKETQYF
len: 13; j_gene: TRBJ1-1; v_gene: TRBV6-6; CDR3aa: CASSWEMNTEAFF
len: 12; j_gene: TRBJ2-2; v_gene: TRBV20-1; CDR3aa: CSATKGKGELFF
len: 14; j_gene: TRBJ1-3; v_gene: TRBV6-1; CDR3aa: CASNGFSSGNTIYF
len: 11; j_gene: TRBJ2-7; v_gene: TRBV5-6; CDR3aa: CASSLRGEQYF